The sequence of this TCR beta chain was determined in a study of cytomegalovirus exposure and HLA in healthy donors. Overall study results and limits: In vitro checks showed that three CMV-associated chains really do target CMV antigens.

60 Vbeta and 13 Jbeta primers were used in PCR. Sequencing used immunoSEQ multiplex PCR; TCRdb keeps in-frame clones, though not all of them. Counted here are over 150,000 clones, over 75% occurring once; the ten biggest clones make up just under 3%. Comments on this clone: Its matching antigen is unknown.

This sequence was found in a woman aged 30 to 39 in good health and CMV-seronegative. The specimen was PBMCs.

This chain's CDR3 is CSVVKGGAIPSYEQYF. The CDR3 coding sequence is TGCAGCGTTGTAAAAGGGGGGGCGATCCCCTCCTACGAGCAGTACTTC. V is TRBV29-1 and J is TRBJ2-5, with a tentative D call TRBD2 (7 bases). Gene TRBJ2-7 matches the end of the DNA better, so the J call may be wrong. This CDR3 region has 16 residues. Per germline, CDR1 SQVTM and CDR2 ANQGSEA.